The source of this T cell receptor beta chain is a study of T cell responses to AZD1222 COVID-19 vaccine. Profiled with immunoSEQ multiplex PCR; TCRdb holds only in-frame clones, not every one. The sample yields about 120,000 clones, about 90% seen once. About this clone: Other DNA sequences in the same sample also yield this CDR3.

V was cut by 0 bases and J by 8 bases, with 9 bases left in between. Germline CDR1 and CDR2: SGDLS and YYNGEE. The CDR3 extends over 14 amino acids. The source is an adult in good health. The chain combines TRBV9 with TRBJ1-6, with D possibly being TRBD1 (5 bases). This specimen consisted of peripheral blood, obtained on day 0 of AZD1222 vaccination. Written as DNA, the CDR3 is TGTGCCAGCAGCGTAGAGGCGGGGGATTCACCCCTCCACTTT. Translated, it gives CASSVEAGDSPLHF.